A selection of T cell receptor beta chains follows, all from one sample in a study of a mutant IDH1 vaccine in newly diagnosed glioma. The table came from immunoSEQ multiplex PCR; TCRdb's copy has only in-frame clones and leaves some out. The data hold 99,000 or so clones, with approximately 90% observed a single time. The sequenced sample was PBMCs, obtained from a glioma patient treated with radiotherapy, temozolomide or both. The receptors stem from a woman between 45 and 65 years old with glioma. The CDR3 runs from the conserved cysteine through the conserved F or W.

CDR3aa: CASSPARSNQPQHF; v_gene: TRBV18; j_gene: TRBJ1-5
CDR3aa: CASSRNTGDEQYF; v_gene: TRBV6-5; j_gene: TRBJ2-7
CDR3aa: CASSSRDRGHEQYF; v_gene: TRBV11-2; j_gene: TRBJ2-7
CDR3aa: CASSLVRTSGSYEQYF; v_gene: TRBV11-2; j_gene: TRBJ2-7
CDR3aa: CASSKREGGLDEQFF; v_gene: TRBV9; j_gene: TRBJ2-1
CDR3aa: CARTSGRRTQYF; v_gene: TRBV23-1; j_gene: TRBJ2-3
CDR3aa: CASSFQLYDTQYF; v_gene: TRBV5-8; j_gene: TRBJ2-3
CDR3aa: CASSPGQGPNTIYF; v_gene: TRBV9; j_gene: TRBJ1-3
CDR3aa: CASIWDRGANYGYTF; v_gene: TRBV2; j_gene: TRBJ1-2
CDR3aa: CSVELNPRYNEQFF; v_gene: TRBV29-1; j_gene: TRBJ2-1
CDR3aa: CASSGQGGFQPQHF; v_gene: TRBV19; j_gene: TRBJ1-5
CDR3aa: CAISEQRGGEPQHF; v_gene: TRBV10-3; j_gene: TRBJ1-5
CDR3aa: CASSEKGGWQTGELFF; v_gene: TRBV6-1; j_gene: TRBJ2-2
CDR3aa: CASSLATGGEQYF; v_gene: TRBV5-1; j_gene: TRBJ2-7
CDR3aa: CASSLAGGPQNIQYF; v_gene: TRBV28; j_gene: TRBJ2-4
CDR3aa: CASSPPQGYNEQFF; v_gene: TRBV11-2; j_gene: TRBJ2-1
CDR3aa: CASSPGGNTEAFF; v_gene: TRBV9; j_gene: TRBJ1-1
CDR3aa: CASSLGQGVDTQYF; v_gene: TRBV23-1; j_gene: TRBJ2-3
CDR3aa: CASSLTPGGYEQYF; v_gene: TRBV28; j_gene: TRBJ2-7
CDR3aa: CASSLYGMEETQYF; v_gene: TRBV7-2; j_gene: TRBJ2-5
CDR3aa: CASSGLAGANEQFF; v_gene: TRBV6-5; j_gene: TRBJ2-1
CDR3aa: CASSAAGGAENSPLHF; v_gene: TRBV5-4; j_gene: TRBJ1-6
CDR3aa: CASRTRGLAQNNEQFF; v_gene: TRBV28; j_gene: TRBJ2-1
CDR3aa: CASSPGTTNEKLFF; v_gene: TRBV18; j_gene: TRBJ1-4
CDR3aa: CASREGTGVTGELFF; v_gene: TRBV5-1; j_gene: TRBJ2-2
CDR3aa: CASSRGLETQYF; v_gene: TRBV2; j_gene: TRBJ2-5
CDR3aa: CASSARVQIGTSGSPYNEQFF; v_gene: TRBV9; j_gene: TRBJ2-1
CDR3aa: CAISELAGGNEQFF; v_gene: TRBV10-3; j_gene: TRBJ2-1
CDR3aa: CASSLAASGTYNEQFF; v_gene: TRBV4-1; j_gene: TRBJ2-1
CDR3aa: CASSFGLTSGRVNEQFF; v_gene: TRBV11-2; j_gene: TRBJ2-1
CDR3aa: CASSLGGGYTF; v_gene: TRBV5-6; j_gene: TRBJ1-2
CDR3aa: CATSTRRNTDEQYF; v_gene: TRBV15; j_gene: TRBJ2-7
CDR3aa: CASSVAGETQYF; v_gene: TRBV9; j_gene: TRBJ2-5
CDR3aa: CASSVTGVGEQFF; v_gene: TRBV9; j_gene: TRBJ2-1
CDR3aa: CSANQGDTQYF; v_gene: TRBV20-1; j_gene: TRBJ2-3
CDR3aa: CASSGTGAGLYEQYF; v_gene: TRBV5-1; j_gene: TRBJ2-7
CDR3aa: CASKGGGGDSYNEQFF; v_gene: TRBV27; j_gene: TRBJ2-1
CDR3aa: CAREGTGHGYTF; v_gene: TRBV23-1; j_gene: TRBJ1-2